The next 24 T cell receptor beta chains were all read from a single sample in a study of T cell clonality in common variable immunodeficiency. Sequencing used immunoSEQ multiplex PCR; TCRdb keeps in-frame clones, though not all of them. The counts give some 54,000 clones, none of them seen only once; about 2% is held by the top ten. Source material: peripheral blood mononuclear cells. These receptors all come from a person aged 18 to 75 in good health.

This clone was found many times. The read finishes 3 residues shy of the CDR3 end, and the germline J gene is used to complete it. The V and J genes are TRBV18 and TRBJ2-3; 9 nucleotides align to TRBD1. Germline V gene data show CDR1 as KGHSH and CDR2 as LQKENI. The CDR3 loop spans 15 amino acids. V was pared by 4 bases and J by 0 bases, with 2 bases of the junction left unmatched. The CDR3 bases that were read are TGTGCCAGCTCACTAACAGGGGGCAGCACAGATACG. This codes for CASSLTGGSTDT. From start to end, the CDR3 is CASSLTGGSTDTQYF.

The table lists this clone with many counts. The observed sequence ends 3 residues before the CDR3 terminus, with the missing tail filled in from the germline J gene. This chain links TRBV20-1 with TRBJ2-7; maybe TRBD1 (5 bases). The CDR3 sequence is 15 residues long. V was pared by 0 bases and J by 0 bases, with 12 bases between. From germline, CDR1 is DFQATT and CDR2 SNEGSKA (reference sequence). The CDR3: CSAREGSGNSYEQYF. The covered CDR3 bases are TGCAGTGCTAGAGAGGGGTCAGGGAACTCCTACGAG.

A word on this clone: The read terminates 3 residues before the CDR3 end, so the remaining end is supplied by the germline J gene. J is TRBJ1-5 and V is TRBV7-9, with 7 bases aligning to TRBD1. From germline, CDR1 is SEHNR and CDR2 FQNEAQ (reference sequence). V was pared by 4 bases and J by 6 bases, with 6 bases of the junction left unmatched. This CDR3 has 14 amino acids. CDR3 bases read: TGTGCCAGCAGCTCGACAGGGTTGGGTCAGCCC. This sequence encodes CASSSTGLGQP. The CDR3 in full is CASSSTGLGQPQHF.

Ten or more counts support this clone. From the germline J gene comes the end of the CDR3, since the read stops 3 residues before it. The V gene is TRBV5-1, the J gene TRBJ1-2; 7 bases are a match to TRBD1. The germline CDR1 and CDR2 sequences are SGHRS and YFSETQ. This CDR3 contains 13 residues. The CDR3 loop is CASSLDRGGGYTF. The sequenced CDR3 bases are TGCGCCAGCAGCTTGGACAGGGGAGGAGGC.

This clone was detected ten times or more. The CDR3 loop reads CASSLDRTGELFF. The part of the CDR3 DNA that was read is TGCGCCAGCAGCTTGGACAGGACCGGGGAG. V and J are TRBV5-1 and TRBJ2-2, with D perhaps matching TRBD1 (5 bases). The CDR3 end is not reached by the read, which stops 3 residues before it; the germline J gene fills it in. Germline V gene sequence: CDR1 SGHRS, CDR2 YFSETQ. This CDR3 comprises 13 residues. V was trimmed by 0 bases and J by 5 bases, leaving 5 bases between them.

This clone was detected many times. The CDR3 extends 3 residues past the end of the read, so its final part is completed from the germline J gene. The J gene is TRBJ2-3, the V gene TRBV7-6, with 7 nucleotides matching TRBD2. The V gene end was trimmed by 4 bases and the J gene end by 0 bases; junction bases not matched to a gene: 10. CDR1 and CDR2 from the germline V gene are SGHVS and FNYEAQ. The CDR3 has 17 amino acids. The CDR3 loop reads CASSYPRGGSSTDTQYF. The CDR3 bases that were read are TGTGCCAGCAGCTACCCCCGGGGAGGGAGCAGCACAGATACG.

In this sample, this clone turned up many times. The missing CDR3 end, 3 residues past where the read stops, is filled in from the germline J gene. The chain has TRBV7-3 and TRBJ2-5; 10 bases line up with TRBD2. Germline V CDR1 and CDR2: SGHTA, FQGTGA. V shed 5 bases and J 2 bases; nucleotides not matched to a gene: 5. The CDR3 loop spans 15 amino acids. CDR3 residues: CASSPQRGGQETQYF. The CDR3 bases that were read are TGTGCCAGCAGCCCCCAGCGGGGGGGACAAGAGACC. The full variable domain, in which reference TRBV7-3 and TRBJ2-5 provide the parts outside the CDR3, is GAGVSQTPSNKVTEKGKYVELRCDPISGHTALYWYRQSLGQGPEFLIYFQGTGAADDSGLPNDRFFAVRPEGSVSTLKIQRTERGDSAVYLCASSPQRGGQETQYFGPGTRLLVL.

This clone was detected many times. The DNA ends 3 residues before the CDR3 does, and the rest of the CDR3 is filled in from the germline J gene. The chain carries TRBV5-1 and TRBJ2-3; 14 bases match TRBD2. Germline V gives CDR1 SGHRS, CDR2 YFSETQ. There are 15 residues in the CDR3. The J segment lost 1 base and the V segment lost 6 bases, leaving 1 base of the junction unmatched. The CDR3 DNA, read in part, is TGCGCCAGCACGGGACTAGCGGGAGGCACAGATACG. It translates to CASTGLAGGTDT. The whole CDR3 sequence is CASTGLAGGTDTQYF.

This clone has a count of ten or more. The observed sequence ends 3 residues before the CDR3 terminus, with the missing tail filled in from the germline J gene. V is TRBV6-2 or TRBV6-3 and J is TRBJ2-5, with 10 positions matching TRBD2. The CDR3 loop spans 16 amino acids. The V gene's germline CDR1 is MNHEY and CDR2 SVGEGT. With V trimmed by 3 bases and J by 1 base, 5 bases remained unmatched. The part of the CDR3 DNA that was read is TGTGCCAGCAGTTATGGGCTAGCGGGGGTCCAAGAGACC. It encodes CASSYGLAGVQET. The entire CDR3 protein reads CASSYGLAGVQETQYF.

This clone came up a few times. Sequencing ends 3 residues short of the CDR3 end; the germline J gene provides the rest. The V gene is TRBV2, the J gene TRBJ2-2; possibly TRBD1 for D (5 bases). The CDR3 spans 17 residues. The V and J ends lost 6 bases and 1 base respectively, with 18 bases between them. CDR1 SNHLY and CDR2 FYNNEI come from the germline V gene. CDR3 region: CASRVLGAAKNTGELFF. The covered CDR3 bases are TGTGCCAGCAGGGTCTTAGGGGCGGCGAAGAACACCGGGGAG.

The table lists this clone with many counts. Read data end 3 residues before the CDR3 end; the end is taken from the germline J gene. The V gene is TRBV7-2, the J gene TRBJ2-5, with 7 nucleotides matching TRBD2. V lost 5 bases, J lost 4 bases, and 4 bases stayed unmatched. There are 13 residues in the CDR3. The germline CDR1 and CDR2 sequences are SGHTA and FQGNSA. Here the CDR3 reads CASSQTSLETQYF. CDR3 DNA, as far as it was read: TGTGCCAGCAGCCAGACTAGCCTAGAGACC. Using reference TRBV7-2 and TRBJ2-5 for the parts outside the CDR3, the full variable domain is GAGVSQSPSNKVTEKGKDVELRCDPISGHTALYWYRQSLGQGLEFLIYFQGNSAPDKSGLPSDRFSAERTGGSVSTLTIQRTQQEDSAVYLCASSQTSLETQYFGPGTRLLVL.

This clone showed up many times. The read falls 3 residues short of the CDR3 end, and the missing part is taken from the germline J gene. The chain uses TRBV7-3 and TRBJ2-2; 11 bases match TRBD2. Germline CDR1 and CDR2: SGHTA and FQGTGA. CDR3 length equals 18 residues. The junction had 7 bases not matched to a gene; V was cut back by 0 bases and J by 4 bases. The sequenced part of the CDR3 DNA is TGTGCCAGCAGCTTAACACTAGCGGGAGACGGGGTCACCGGGGAG. The encoded protein is CASSLTLAGDGVTGE. The entire CDR3 reads CASSLTLAGDGVTGELFF.

The table lists this clone with many counts. Sequencing ends 3 residues short of the CDR3 end; the germline J gene provides the rest. V and J are TRBV6-1 and TRBJ2-5; D perhaps matches TRBD1 (5 bases). In germline, CDR1 is MNHNS, CDR2 SASEGT. The CDR3 is 13 residues long. With 4 bases removed from V and 4 bases from J, the gap between germline ends came to 10 bases. CDR3 DNA, as far as it was read: TGTGCCAGCAGTGTGGGCAGGGCAGAGACC. Its protein is CASSVGRAET. The CDR3 reads in full as CASSVGRAETQYF.

In this sample, this clone turned up many times. The read finishes 3 residues shy of the CDR3 end, and the germline J gene is used to complete it. The chain links TRBV7-9 to TRBJ2-3, with TRBD1 matching over 7 bases. Germline V gene sequence: CDR1 SEHNR, CDR2 FQNEAQ (reference sequence). The CDR3 is 15 amino acids. J was trimmed by 4 bases and V by 5 bases; bases with no gene match: 9. Here the CDR3 reads CASSPTDRVSDTQYF. CDR3 DNA (partial): TGTGCCAGCAGCCCAACAGACAGGGTTTCAGATACG.

This clone was seen many times. The CDR3 goes on 3 residues after the read ends, and that part is filled in from the germline J gene. J is TRBJ2-7 and V is TRBV20-1; D is ambiguous. The CDR3 is made up of 11 amino acids. CDR1 and CDR2 from the germline V gene are DFQATT and SNEGSKA (reference sequence). V shed 3 bases and J shed 5 bases, with 8 bases lying between them. CDR3: CSASVKHEQYF. Incomplete CDR3 DNA: TGCAGTGCTAGTGTCAAGCACGAG.

A note on this clone: The CDR3 end falls 3 residues outside the read, so it is completed with the germline J gene. The chain employs TRBV19 and TRBJ1-1, with D possibly TRBD1 on 5 matching bases. The germline V gene encodes CDR1 LNHDA and CDR2 SQIVND (reference sequence). Trimming shortened V by 5 bases and J by 2 bases, and 12 bases separated the two germline ends. CDR3 size: 14 residues. CDR3 region: CASSLRGINTEAFF. CDR3 DNA (partial): TGTGCCAGTAGTCTCCGGGGGATTAACACTGAA.

A note on this clone: Relative to the germline gene, one junction end is altered; a read error may explain this. With the read ending 3 residues before the CDR3 end, the germline J gene is used to fill in that end. This sequence joins TRBV7-9 and TRBJ2-7; TRBD2 matches 8 bases. The CDR3 is 13 residues long. From germline, CDR1 is SEHNR and CDR2 FQNEAQ (reference sequence). The chain's CDR3 is CTSSAGGTYEQYF. The CDR3 bases that were read are TGTACCAGCAGCGCGGGGGGAACCTACGAG.

This clone was observed a handful of times. The DNA ends 3 residues before the CDR3 does, and the rest of the CDR3 is filled in from the germline J gene. The chain is built from TRBV2 and TRBJ1-2; D not resolved. This CDR3 has 12 amino acids. The V gene's germline CDR1 is SNHLY and CDR2 FYNNEI. V gave up 6 bases and J gave up 5 bases, with 10 bases separating them. The chain's CDR3 is CASSESGYGYTF. The sequenced part of the CDR3 DNA is TGTGCCAGCAGCGAATCAGGTTATGGC.

This clone was found many times. The read falls 3 residues short of the CDR3 end, and the missing part is taken from the germline J gene. The chain employs TRBV29-1 and TRBJ2-5, with 9 bases that match TRBD2. The CDR3 has 16 amino acids. In germline, CDR1 is SQVTM, CDR2 ANQGSEA. V lost 4 bases and J lost 5; bases outside the gene matches: 14. The CDR3 loop is CSVAVGLAGTGETQYF. The sequenced CDR3 bases are TGCAGCGTTGCCGTCGGGCTAGCGGGAACGGGGGAGACC.

This clone appeared many times. Read coverage stops 3 residues before the CDR3 terminus; the germline J gene supplies the remainder. V usage is TRBV20-1 and J usage is TRBJ1-2; 9 positions agree with TRBD1. There are 13 residues in the CDR3. Per germline, CDR1 DFQATT and CDR2 SNEGSKA (reference sequence). V shed 6 bases and J 2 bases; nucleotides not matched to a gene: 4. CDR3 protein: CSAGQGLNYGYTF. The part of the CDR3 DNA that was read is TGCAGTGCGGGACAGGGATTGAACTATGGC.

For this clone: The DNA ends 3 residues before the CDR3 does, and the rest of the CDR3 is filled in from the germline J gene. The genes are TRBV7-9 and TRBJ1-4, with D tentatively TRBD1 (5 bases). V lost 4 bases and J lost 1, with 10 bases in between. Germline V gene lookup returns CDR1 SEHNR and CDR2 FQNEAQ (reference sequence). The CDR3 is 15 amino acids. The CDR3 loop reads CASSYRGGTNEKLFF. CDR3 DNA (partial): TGTGCCAGCAGCTATAGGGGTGGAACTAATGAAAAA. The whole variable domain, remainder taken from reference TRBV7-9 and TRBJ1-4, is DTGVSQNPRHKITKRGQNVTFRCDPISEHNRLYWYRQTLGQGPEFLTYFQNEAQLEKSRLLSDRFSAERPKGSFSTLEIQRTEQGDSAMYLCASSYRGGTNEKLFFGSGTQLSVL.

Worth noting for this clone: Read coverage stops 3 residues before the CDR3 terminus; the germline J gene supplies the remainder. This sequence joins TRBV18 and TRBJ2-2; TRBD1 agrees at 7 bases. Looked up from germline, CDR1 is KGHSH and CDR2 is LQKENI. V dropped 3 bases and J dropped 5; count of bases not matched to a gene: 3. CDR3 length: 14 residues. The part of the CDR3 DNA that was read is TGTGCCAGCTCACCGGGACAGTCGACCGGGGAG. Amino acids: CASSPGQSTGE. The complete CDR3 reads CASSPGQSTGELFF.

With respect to this clone: The CDR3 end lies 3 residues beyond the end of the read and is filled in from the germline J gene. This chain joins TRBV19 and TRBJ2-2; 8 bases are shared with TRBD1. CDR3 size: 15 residues. The germline V gene encodes CDR1 LNHDA and CDR2 SQIVND (reference sequence). The trim removed 7 bases at V and 5 bases at J, leaving 9 bases unmatched. The part of the CDR3 DNA that was read is TGTGCCAGTAACGCAGACAGGGGTTGGACCGGGGAG. It specifies CASNADRGWTGE. The full CDR3 protein reads CASNADRGWTGELFF.

This clone was counted at least ten times. The read halts 3 residues ahead of the CDR3 end, with the missing end drawn from the germline J gene. The rearrangement links TRBV28 to TRBJ2-5; D is unclear. Germline-derived CDR1 and CDR2 are MDHEN and SYDVKM. With 3 bases removed from V and 0 bases from J, the gap between germline ends came to 8 bases. CDR3 length: 14 amino acids. The sequenced part of the CDR3 DNA is TGTGCCAGCAGTTTTTACGGTGACCAAGAGACC. Its protein is CASSFYGDQET. The CDR3 as a whole reads CASSFYGDQETQYF. Looking up the rest from reference TRBV28 and TRBJ2-5 gives the full variable domain: DVKVTQSSRYLVKRTGEKVFLECVQDMDHENMFWYRQDPGLGLRLIYFSYDVKMKEKGDIPEGYSVSREKKERFSLILESASTNQTSMYLCASSFYGDQETQYFGPGTRLLVL.